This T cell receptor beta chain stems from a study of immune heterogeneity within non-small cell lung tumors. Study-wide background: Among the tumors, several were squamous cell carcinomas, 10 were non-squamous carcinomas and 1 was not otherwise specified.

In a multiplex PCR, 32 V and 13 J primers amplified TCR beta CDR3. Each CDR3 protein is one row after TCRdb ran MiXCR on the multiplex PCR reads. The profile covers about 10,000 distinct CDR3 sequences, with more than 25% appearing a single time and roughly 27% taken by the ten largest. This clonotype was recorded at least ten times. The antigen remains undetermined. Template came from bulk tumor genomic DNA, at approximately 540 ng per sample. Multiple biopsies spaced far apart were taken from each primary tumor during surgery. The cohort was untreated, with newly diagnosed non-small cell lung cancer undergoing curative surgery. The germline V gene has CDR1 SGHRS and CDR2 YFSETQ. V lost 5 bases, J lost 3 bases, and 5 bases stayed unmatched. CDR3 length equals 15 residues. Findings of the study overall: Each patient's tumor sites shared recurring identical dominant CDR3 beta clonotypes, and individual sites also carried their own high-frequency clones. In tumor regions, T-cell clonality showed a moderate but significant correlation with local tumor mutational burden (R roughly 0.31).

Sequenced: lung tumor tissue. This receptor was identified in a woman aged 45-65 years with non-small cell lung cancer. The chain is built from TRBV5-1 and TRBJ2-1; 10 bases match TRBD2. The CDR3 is CASSPSGSNYNEQFF. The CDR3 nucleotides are TGCGCCAGCAGTCCTAGCGGGAGTAACTACAATGAGCAGTTCTTC.